Described below is a single T cell receptor beta chain sequence and its context. Its cognate antigen is unknown. RNA transcripts provided the source from which TCR beta CDR3 regions were amplified. The TCR CDR3 first-round RT-PCR relied on the HTBI primer set. TCRdb called the multiplex PCR reads again in MiXCR, with one record for every CDR3 protein. Of 800,000 or so distinct CDR3 sequences in the sample, around 38% were seen once. The sample comes from a study of T cells in Graves' hyperthyroidism and ophthalmopathy. This CDR3 region has 14 residues. The V gene lost 6 bases and the J gene lost 5 bases, with 16 bases spanning the gap. The study, taken as a whole, reports: Most clonotypes expanded in the thyroid (above 0.001) were also present in blood. Ophthalmopathy got predicted by the model a median approximately 6 months before its onset.

Calling Graves' hyperthyroidism stable meant ophthalmopathy did not progress within 18 months. Patients showing uncontrolled infection, other autoimmune disease, pregnancy or lactation were ineligible. The sample consisted of blood. This rearrangement joins TRBV12-3 or TRBV12-4 to TRBJ2-5; D is perhaps TRBD2 (5 bases). This TCR derives from a man aged 18 to 30 with Graves' hyperthyroidism. CDR3 protein: CASRTLGGFETQYF. In nucleotides, the CDR3 is TGTGCCAGCAGGACCCTCGGAGGTTTCGAGACCCAGTACTTC.